This entry is about one T cell receptor (beta chain). This entry is derived from a study of cytomegalovirus exposure and HLA in healthy donors. The CDR3 totals 16 residues. After removal of 4 bases from V and 0 bases from J, the junction contained 2 bases not matched to a gene. Germline CDR1 reads SGHRS; CDR2 reads YFSETQ. The PCR was carried out with 60 Vbeta primers and 13 Jbeta primers. Only in-frame clones appear in the TCRdb table, and some are missing; sequencing was by immunoSEQ multiplex PCR. This table holds fewer than 150,000 clones, just under 80% found once. The J gene is TRBJ1-6, the V gene TRBV5-1; 9 bases line up with TRBD1. Sequences were obtained from PBMCs. This TCR was recovered from a man younger than 45 in good health and CMV-seronegative. The CDR3 here is CASSPTGGSYNSPLHF. CDR3 DNA sequence: TGCGCCAGCAGCCCGACAGGGGGCTCCTATAATTCACCCCTCCACTTT.